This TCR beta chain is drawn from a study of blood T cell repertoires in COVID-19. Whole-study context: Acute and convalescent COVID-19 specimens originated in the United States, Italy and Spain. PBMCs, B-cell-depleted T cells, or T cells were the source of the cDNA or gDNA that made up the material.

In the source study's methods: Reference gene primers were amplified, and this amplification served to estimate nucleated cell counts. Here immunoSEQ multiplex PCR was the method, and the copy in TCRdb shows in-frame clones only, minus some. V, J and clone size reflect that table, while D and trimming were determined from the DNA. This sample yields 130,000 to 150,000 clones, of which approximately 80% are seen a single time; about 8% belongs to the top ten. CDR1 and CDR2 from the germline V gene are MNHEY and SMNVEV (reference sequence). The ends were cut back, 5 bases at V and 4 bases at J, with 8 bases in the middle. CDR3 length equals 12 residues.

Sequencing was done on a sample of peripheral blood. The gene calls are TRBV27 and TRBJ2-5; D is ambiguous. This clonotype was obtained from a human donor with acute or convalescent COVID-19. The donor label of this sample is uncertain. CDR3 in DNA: TGTGCCAGCAGTAACTCCTTAGAGACCCAGTACTTC. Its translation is CASSNSLETQYF.